One sample yielded the 3 T cell receptor beta chains listed below, sequenced in a study of response to subunit inactivated influenza vaccine. TCRdb used MiXCR to reprocess the RT-PCR reads, holding one entry per CDR3 protein. Seen here are 300,000 to 350,000 distinct CDR3 sequences, around a fifth observed once, and the top ten hold roughly 10%. The sample here was PBMCs from blood, taken 21 months after vaccination. Receptors were obtained from a man between 50 and 75 years old who received an inactivated influenza vaccine.

This clonotype was recorded many times. The rearrangement joins TRBV7-9 to TRBJ1-6; D not certain. The CDR3 loop spans 12 amino acids. Germline CDR1 SEHNR, CDR2 FQNEAQ (reference sequence). V was clipped by 1 base and J by 9 bases, with 4 bases between them. In nucleotides, the CDR3 is TGTGCCAGCAGCTTAGAGGTTTCACCCCTCCACTTT. Protein: CASSLEVSPLHF.

This clonotype was counted many times. This rearrangement joins TRBV29-1 to TRBJ2-2; 10 bases map to TRBD2. V shed 6 bases, J shed 4 bases, and the junction held 5 bases outside the gene matches. The CDR3 is 14 amino acids. Looked up from germline, CDR1 is SQVTM and CDR2 is ANQGSEA. The CDR3 sequence: CSVWTSGRTGELFF. The CDR3 DNA reads TGCAGCGTATGGACTAGCGGACGCACCGGGGAGCTGTTTTTT.

This clonotype came up many times. The rearrangement joins TRBV7-2 to TRBJ2-3, with no clear D. Germline CDR1 SGHTA, CDR2 FQGNSA. The CDR3 spans 15 residues. The V and J ends lost 2 bases and 2 bases respectively, with 11 bases between them. The CDR3 DNA sequence: TGTGCCAGCAGCTTATCCATGAGTATCACAGATACGCAGTATTTT. It translates to CASSLSMSITDTQYF.